The TCR beta chain described here comes from a study of T cells in tuberculosis (dated by TCRdb to 2016 to 2019). Broadly, across the study: To characterize T cells specific for the mycobacterial lipid antigen glucose monomycolate (GMM), the study used CD1B tetramers together with high-throughput TCR immunosequencing. In a South African clinical cohort, IGRA-negative adolescents, IGRA-positive adolescents with latent tuberculosis and adults with active tuberculosis were compared, with about eleven people in each group.

The immunoSEQ multiplex PCR assay was used to generate TCR libraries, with TCR-beta and/or TCR-alpha/delta assays applied to each sample. The amplified TCR libraries were sequenced using the Illumina high-throughput platform. The authors processed their data as follows. Clustering and dimensionality reduction were performed using pairwise TCRdist distances among GMM-specific receptors from ex vivo sorted or in vitro expanded T cells. Each clinical repertoire received a mean NN-distance score, defined as the average TCRdist to the nearest 10% of tetramer-positive reference sequences. To compute GEM TCR motif frequency, the fraction of unique TCRs matching known GEM sequences by V/J usage and CDR3 length was calculated. Active tuberculosis was classified by linear discriminant analysis with leave-one-out cross-validation, implemented in scikit-learn. TCRdb took this table from immuneACCESS and kept in-frame rearrangements with V and J called. Such tables lack part of the clones; where checked against another copy, unresolved V genes explain under half of the gap, and the rest is unexplained. The D gene and trimming were derived from the DNA, and the V and J assignments and clone size from that table. In this sample the table shows tens of thousands of clones, around 90% of which occur a single time. Clones ranked in the top ten supply roughly 15% of the sample.

V has 1 base trimmed and J has 0 bases trimmed; junction bases matching no gene number 12. CDR1 and CDR2, per the germline V gene, are SGHRS and YFSETQ. The CDR3 goes from the cysteine to the phenylalanine over 19 residues. Kept here is only the CDR3 DNA, which spans 57 bases and is read in frame from base 1. General study outcomes and caveats: Compared with IGRA-negative controls, TCR-alpha repertoires from active tuberculosis had smaller mean NN-distances to GMM-specific TCRs, which suggests that these TCRs underwent clonal expansion. A classifier using the diverse GMM-specific repertoire reached 87% accuracy (AUROC 0.9 to 0.95), compared with 60% to 75% accuracy using GEM motif frequencies. The smaller NN-distances in active tuberculosis patients were driven in part by shorter CDR3-alpha lengths, while the difference seen for TCR-beta was not statistically significant. Clinical samples were selected based on which cryopreserved specimens were available, and the active tuberculosis cases were adults whereas the controls were adolescents.

At study entry, a tuberculin skin test and the QuantiFERON-TB GOLD In-Tube IGRA were used to screen adolescents for latent tuberculosis infection. Immunosequencing of unsorted cryopreserved PBMC covered, on average, around 96,000 T cells per clinical donor. Eleven high schools in the Worcester region of the Western Cape, South Africa, served as enrollment sites for adolescents aged 12 to 18 years. Roughly 10 adolescents infected with M. tuberculosis and ten uninfected adolescents were chosen and matched for age and sex. PBMC from adolescents were isolated by density centrifugation from freshly drawn heparinized blood and were then cryopreserved. To note about this clone: It has no known antigen specificity. The record has no base qualities; no much larger clone is one base away.

The source material was PBMCs. The sequence was collected from a donor aged 10-29 years with latent tuberculosis or without tuberculosis infection. Some clones in this sample may be carry-over from other donors' samples. Recombination joined TRBV5-1 with TRBJ2-7; 11 middle bases align to TRBD2. The CDR3 region has the sequence CASSLLGPGLADSSYEQYF. DNA sequence: TGCGCCAGCAGCTTGCTCGGCCCGGGACTAGCGGACAGCTCCTACGAGCAGTACTTC.